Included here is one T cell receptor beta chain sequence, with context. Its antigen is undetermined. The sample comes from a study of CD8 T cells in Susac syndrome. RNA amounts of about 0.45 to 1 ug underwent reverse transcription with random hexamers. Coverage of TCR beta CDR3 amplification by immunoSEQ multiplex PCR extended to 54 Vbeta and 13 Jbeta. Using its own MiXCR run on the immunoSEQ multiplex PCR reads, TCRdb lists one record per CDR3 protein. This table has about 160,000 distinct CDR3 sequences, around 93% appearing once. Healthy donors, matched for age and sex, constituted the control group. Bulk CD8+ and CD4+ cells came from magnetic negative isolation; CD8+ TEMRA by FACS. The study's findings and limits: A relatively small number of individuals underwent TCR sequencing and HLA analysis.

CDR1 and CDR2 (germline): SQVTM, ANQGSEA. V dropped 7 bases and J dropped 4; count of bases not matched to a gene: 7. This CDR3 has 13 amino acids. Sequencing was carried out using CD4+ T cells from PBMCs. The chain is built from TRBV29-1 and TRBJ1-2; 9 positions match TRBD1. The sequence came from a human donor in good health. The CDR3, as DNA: TGCAGCGCTGAGACAGGGGGTGGCTATGGCTACACCTTC. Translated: CSAETGGGYGYTF.